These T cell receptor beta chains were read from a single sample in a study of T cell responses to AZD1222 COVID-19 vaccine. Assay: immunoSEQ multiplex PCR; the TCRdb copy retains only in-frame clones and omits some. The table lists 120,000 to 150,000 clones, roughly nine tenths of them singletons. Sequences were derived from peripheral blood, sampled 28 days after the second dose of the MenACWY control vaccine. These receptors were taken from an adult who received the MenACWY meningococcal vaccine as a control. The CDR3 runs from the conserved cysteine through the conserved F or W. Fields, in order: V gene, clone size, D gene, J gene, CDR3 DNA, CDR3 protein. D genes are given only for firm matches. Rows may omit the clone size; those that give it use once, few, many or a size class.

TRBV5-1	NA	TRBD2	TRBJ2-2	TGCGCCAGCAGCTTGGCCCTGACTAGCGGGATAGACGGGGAGCTGTTTTTT	CASSLALTSGIDGELFF
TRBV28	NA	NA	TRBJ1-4	TGTGCCAGCAGTTTAGGGGGCGGGCTGTTTTTT	CASSLGGGLFF
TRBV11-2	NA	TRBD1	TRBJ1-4	TGTGCCAGCAGCTTAAATAAGGGACAGGCGATCTCTCCAAATGAAAAACTGTTTTTT	CASSLNKGQAISPNEKLFF
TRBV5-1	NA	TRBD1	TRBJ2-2	TGCGCCAGCAGCTTGGAGGGACAGGGTAGACCCGGGGAGCTGTTTTTT	CASSLEGQGRPGELFF
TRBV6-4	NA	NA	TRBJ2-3	TGTGCCAGCAGTGACTCGGGCCGGCGGGATACGCAGTATTTT	CASSDSGRRDTQYF
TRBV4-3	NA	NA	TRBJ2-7	TGCGCCAGCAGCCAAGAGCAGTATACCTACGAGCAGTACTTC	CASSQEQYTYEQYF
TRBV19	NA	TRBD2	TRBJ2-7	TGTGCCAGTAGTTTGACTAGCAGCACCTACGAGCAGTACTTC	CASSLTSSTYEQYF
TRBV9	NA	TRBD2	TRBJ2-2	TGTGCCAGCAGCGGTAGCGGGAGGGCAGCCGGGGAGCTGTTTTTT	CASSGSGRAAGELFF
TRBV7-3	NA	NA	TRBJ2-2	TGTGCCAGCAGCTTAATGCAGACTAGTGTCGCCGGGGAGCTGTTTTTT	CASSLMQTSVAGELFF
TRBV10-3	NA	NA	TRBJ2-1	TGTGCCATCAGTGGGGGTGGCGATCCCCGGACTGAGCAGTTCTTC	CAISGGGDPRTEQFF
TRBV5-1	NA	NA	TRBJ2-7	TGCGCCAGCAGCTTTGGACAACCCCCCAACGAGCAGTACTTC	CASSFGQPPNEQYF
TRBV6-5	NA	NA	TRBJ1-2	TGTGCCAGCAGAACCACAGGGCTCGACTATGGCTACACCTTC	CASRTTGLDYGYTF
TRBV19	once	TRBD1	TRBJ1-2	TGTGCCAGTACTTTTCGGGACAGAGCTAACTATGGCTACACCTTC	CASTFRDRANYGYTF
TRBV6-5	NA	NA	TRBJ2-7	TGTGCCAGCAGTTCGGGGATCAGCTACGAGCAGTACTTC	CASSSGISYEQYF
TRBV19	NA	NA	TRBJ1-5	TGTGCCAGTCGAACCGGGACATACAATCAGCCCCAGCATTTT	CASRTGTYNQPQHF
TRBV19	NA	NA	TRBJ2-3	TGTGCCAGTAGTATCCCCACAGATACGCAGTATTTT	CASSIPTDTQYF
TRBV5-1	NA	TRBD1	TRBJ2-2	TGCGCCAGCAGCCCAAGGCAGGGGGCCACGAACACCGGGGAGCTGTTTTTT	CASSPRQGATNTGELFF
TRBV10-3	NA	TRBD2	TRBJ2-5	TGTGCCACGCAGCGGGGATACCAAGAGACCCAGTACTTC	CATQRGYQETQYF
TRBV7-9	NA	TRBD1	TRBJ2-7	TGTGCCAGCAGCTCGACAGGGCTCCACGAGCAGTACTTC	CASSSTGLHEQYF
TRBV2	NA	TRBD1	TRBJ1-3	TGTGCCAGCAGTAATAGACAGGGGGTCTCTGGAAACACCATATATTTT	CASSNRQGVSGNTIYF
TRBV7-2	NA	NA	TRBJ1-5	TGTGCCAGCAGCGAACAACGAGGGGAGCCCCAGCATTTT	CASSEQRGEPQHF
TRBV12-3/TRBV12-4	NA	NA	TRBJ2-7	TGTGCCAGCAGTTTGTACAGTACCTACGAGCAGTACTTC	CASSLYSTYEQYF
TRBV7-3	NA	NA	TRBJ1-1	TGTGCCAGCAGCTTAGACTCGGTCACTGAAGCTTTCTTT	CASSLDSVTEAFF
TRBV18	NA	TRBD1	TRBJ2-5	TGTGCCAGCTCAACCTCACAGGGGATCAAGACCCAGTACTTC	CASSTSQGIKTQYF
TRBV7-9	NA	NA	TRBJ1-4	TGTGCCAGCAGCCCTCGTAGTGCTAATGAAAAACTGTTTTTT	CASSPRSANEKLFF
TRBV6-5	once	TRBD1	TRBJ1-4	TGTGCCAGCAGAACCGGGACAGGGAATGAAAAACTGTTTTTT	CASRTGTGNEKLFF
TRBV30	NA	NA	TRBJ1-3	TGTGCCTGGTCCGGGACCAAGTCTGGAAACACCATATATTTT	CAWSGTKSGNTIYF
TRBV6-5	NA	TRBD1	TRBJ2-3	TGTGCCAGCAGTCCCAGGGGGCGGGATACGCAGTATTTT	CASSPRGRDTQYF
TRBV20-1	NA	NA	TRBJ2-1	TGCAGTGCTAGTTTCAGCTACAATGAGCAGTTCTTC	CSASFSYNEQFF
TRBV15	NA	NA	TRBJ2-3	TGTGCCACCAGCAGTCGGGTTACAGGAGCAGATACGCAGTATTTT	CATSSRVTGADTQYF
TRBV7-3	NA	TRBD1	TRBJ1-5	TGTGCCAGCAGCTCCGACAGGGGACAGCCCCAGCATTTT	CASSSDRGQPQHF
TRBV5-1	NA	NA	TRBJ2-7	TGCGCCAGCAGCCCACCCGATGTCGCTTACGAGCAGTACTTC	CASSPPDVAYEQYF
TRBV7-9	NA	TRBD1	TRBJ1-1	TGTGCCAGCAGCTCCGTCCCGGGACAGCCTCTGGGCACTGAAGCTTTCTTT	CASSSVPGQPLGTEAFF
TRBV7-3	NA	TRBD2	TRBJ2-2	TGTGCCAGCAGCTTAATTGGAAGGGTAGCGGGAGAGTATGCCGGGGAGCTGTTTTTT	CASSLIGRVAGEYAGELFF
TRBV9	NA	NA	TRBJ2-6	TGTGCCAGCAGCGTCCACCTGGGTGGGGGAACTGGGGCCAACGTCCTGACTTTC	CASSVHLGGGTGANVLTF
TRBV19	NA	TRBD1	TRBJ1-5	TGTGCCAGTAGCGAGGCAGGACAGGCACTTTTTTCGGGCAATCAGCCCCAGCATTTT	CASSEAGQALFSGNQPQHF
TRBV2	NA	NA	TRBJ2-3	TGTGCCAGCAAGGAATTCGGGGTATCGGGAGATACGCAGTATTTT	CASKEFGVSGDTQYF
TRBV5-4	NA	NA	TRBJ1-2	TGTGCCAGCAGCTTGGGTCAGGGTGATAGCGGCTACACCTTC	CASSLGQGDSGYTF
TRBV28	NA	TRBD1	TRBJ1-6	TGTGCCAGCTCAGGGACAGCTTATAATTCACCCCTCCACTTT	CASSGTAYNSPLHF
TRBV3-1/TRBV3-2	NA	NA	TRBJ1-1	TGTGCCAGCAGCCAAGCTTCTGGAGGGAACGTAGCTTTCTTT	CASSQASGGNVAFF
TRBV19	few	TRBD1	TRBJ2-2	TGTGCCAGTAGTCGACGGACAGGGGGCACCGGGGAGCTGTTTTTT	CASSRRTGGTGELFF
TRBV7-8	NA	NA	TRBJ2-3	TGTGCCAGCAGCCTGCCGGGACCAGATACGCAGTATTTT	CASSLPGPDTQYF
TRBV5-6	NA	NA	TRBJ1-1	TGTGCCAGCAGCCCAAACTTTGGACAGAACAATGAAGCTTTCTTT	CASSPNFGQNNEAFF
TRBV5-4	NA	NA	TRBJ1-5	TGTGCCAGCAGCTCATCTCCGGACCGTTATAGCAATCAGCCCCAGCATTTT	CASSSSPDRYSNQPQHF
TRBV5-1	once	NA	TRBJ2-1	TGCGCCAGCAGCTTGAACGGTAACAATGAGCAGTTCTTC	CASSLNGNNEQFF
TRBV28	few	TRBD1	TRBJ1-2	TGTGCCAGCAAGTCGGGCGGGACAGGGGCGTACAAGACCTATGGCTACACCTTC	CASKSGGTGAYKTYGYTF
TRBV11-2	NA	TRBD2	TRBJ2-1	TGTGCCAGCAGCTTAGGGGCGGGAGGGCCCTCCTACAATGAGCAGTTCTTC	CASSLGAGGPSYNEQFF
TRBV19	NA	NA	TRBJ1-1	TGTGCCAGTAGTCGACAGGCCGCCGGGGAAGCTTTCTTT	CASSRQAAGEAFF
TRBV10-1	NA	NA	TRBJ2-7	TGCGCCAGCAGTGAGAATAGGGCGACTCGCTACGAGCAGTACTTC	CASSENRATRYEQYF
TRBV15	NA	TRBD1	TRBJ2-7	TGTGCCACCAGCAGAGTACGGACAGGGATGGGCTACGAGCAGTACTTC	CATSRVRTGMGYEQYF
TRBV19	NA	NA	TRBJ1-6	TGTGCCAGTACGGGGAATTTTGATTCACCCCTCCACTTT	CASTGNFDSPLHF
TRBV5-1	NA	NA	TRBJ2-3	TGCGCCAGCAGCGTTAGGGTGGGCCCAGATACGCAGTATTTT	CASSVRVGPDTQYF
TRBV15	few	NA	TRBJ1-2	TGTGCCACCAGCAGTGGGGCCGGCGATGGCTACACCTTC	CATSSGAGDGYTF
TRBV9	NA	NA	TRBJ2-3	TGTGCCAGCAGGAAAGGGGCTAGCACATCAGATACGCAGTATTTT	CASRKGASTSDTQYF
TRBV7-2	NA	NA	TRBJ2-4	TGTGCCAGCAGCCGGGGGGCCGCCAAAAACATTCAGTACTTC	CASSRGAAKNIQYF
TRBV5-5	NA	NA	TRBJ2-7	TGTGCCAGCAGCTTAAAGGAGGGTATCTACGAGCAGTACTTC	CASSLKEGIYEQYF
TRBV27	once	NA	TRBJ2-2	TGTGCCAGCCGTTATCTCACCGGGGAGCTGTTTTTT	CASRYLTGELFF
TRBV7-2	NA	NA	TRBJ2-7	TGTGCCAGCAGCTCGTTGGCGGGGGCAGGCGAGCAGTACTTC	CASSSLAGAGEQYF
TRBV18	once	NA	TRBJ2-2	TGTGCCAGCTCACCGAAGAAGTCCGGGGAGCTGTTTTTT	CASSPKKSGELFF
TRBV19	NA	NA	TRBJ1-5	TGTGCCAGTAGGGAGGCGCAGGGCAGCAATCAGCCCCAGCATTTT	CASREAQGSNQPQHF